A single sample is the source of the 2 T cell receptor beta chains below, sequenced in a study of naive CD8 T cells in extremely preterm neonates. The method was immunoSEQ multiplex PCR; TCRdb's version includes in-frame clones alone and lacks a portion of them. The sample holds over 6,500 clones, 95% to 98% seen once. The sample comprised naive CD8+ T cells from blood. These receptors all come from a human donor in good health.

The chain employs TRBV6-4 and TRBJ1-1; the D gene is possibly TRBD1 (5 bases). The CDR3 totals 14 residues. V gave up 3 bases and J gave up 1 base, with 9 bases separating them. Germline-derived CDR1 and CDR2 are MRHNA and SNTAGT. The CDR3, as DNA: TGTGCCAGCAGTGAGACAGATGGGAACACTGAAGCTTTCTTT. It codes for CASSETDGNTEAFF.

The V call is TRBV7-8, the J call TRBJ2-7; a possible D gene is TRBD2 (7 bases). This CDR3 region has 15 residues. The germline CDR1 and CDR2 sequences are SGHVS and FQNEAQ. The V and J ends lost 2 bases and 3 bases respectively, with 14 bases between them. The CDR3 loop is CASSLSGGADYEQYF. CDR3 nucleotides: TGTGCCAGCAGCTTATCGGGGGGCGCCGACTACGAGCAGTACTTC.